Described below is a single T cell receptor beta chain sequence and its context. Clones were read by immunoSEQ multiplex PCR, and TCRdb kept only the in-frame ones, dropping some. This repertoire shows around 300,000 clones, about 93% found once; its top ten account for approximately 7.5%. This sample was included in a study of blood T cell repertoires in COVID-19. The CDR3 runs 15 residues. J gave up 9 bases and V 1 base, and 8 bases lay outside the gene matches. Germline CDR1 is LGHNA and CDR2 is YNFKEQ. The sequence was obtained from a woman aged 25 to 45 with COVID-19, enrolled during active disease. Sequences were obtained from peripheral blood. The J gene is TRBJ2-1, the V gene TRBV4-2, with 8 bases matching TRBD2. The CDR3 reads CASSQAGTRSGEQFF. The DNA for the CDR3 is TGTGCCAGCAGCCAAGCCGGGACTAGGTCCGGTGAGCAGTTCTTC.